The 9 T cell receptor beta chains given below trace back to one sample, sequenced in a study of cytomegalovirus exposure and HLA in healthy donors. Vbeta (60) and Jbeta (13) primers were used in the PCR. Sequenced by immunoSEQ multiplex PCR; TCRdb stores in-frame clones only, minus some. The sample holds under 200,000 clones, approximately 80% seen once. The sequencing sample was made of PBMCs. The receptor source for this set is a man in his fifties in good health and CMV-seropositive.

The rearrangement links TRBV28 to TRBJ1-1, with 8 bases matching TRBD1. The CDR3 loop spans 13 amino acids. Per germline, CDR1 MDHEN and CDR2 SYDVKM. V shed 6 bases and J 3 bases; nucleotides not matched to a gene: 3. CDR3 coding DNA: TGTGCCAGCAGCGTGGGACAGGACACTGAAGCTTTCTTT. Residues: CASSVGQDTEAFF.

J is TRBJ1-1 and V is TRBV4-2; D is possibly TRBD1 (6 bases). Looked up from germline, CDR1 is LGHNA and CDR2 is YNFKEQ. The CDR3 contains 18 residues. The V and J ends lost 0 bases and 1 base respectively, with 18 bases between them. The chain's CDR3 is CASSQEGAWGSQNTEAFF. The CDR3, as DNA: TGTGCCAGCAGCCAAGAGGGGGCCTGGGGTAGTCAGAACACTGAAGCTTTCTTT.

This clone was counted a few times. The chain links TRBV5-1 to TRBJ1-2; 7 bases map to TRBD1. This CDR3 comprises 15 residues. CDR1 is SGHRS, CDR2 YFSETQ, per germline. With 5 bases clipped from V and 0 bases from J, the junction kept 7 bases outside the gene matches. The CDR3 reads CASRTGQEANYGYTF. DNA for the CDR3: TGCGCCAGCAGGACCGGACAGGAAGCTAACTATGGCTACACCTTC.

This clone was picked up a small number of times. The rearrangement links TRBV2 to TRBJ2-7; 8 positions agree with TRBD1. J lost 5 bases, V lost 6 bases, and 3 bases had no gene match. This CDR3 region has 12 residues. Looked up from germline, CDR1 is SNHLY and CDR2 is FYNNEI. CDR3 sequence: CASRRTGNEQYF. Written as DNA, the CDR3 is TGTGCCAGCAGGCGGACAGGGAACGAGCAGTACTTC.

The V and J genes are TRBV28 and TRBJ1-2; the D is unclear. Trimming shortened V by 7 bases and J by 8 bases, and 14 bases separated the two germline ends. This CDR3 has 12 residues. Germline V gene lookup returns CDR1 MDHEN and CDR2 SYDVKM. This CDR3 reads CASMRESWGYTF. CDR3 nucleotide sequence: TGTGCCAGCATGCGGGAGTCGTGGGGCTACACCTTC.

The chain links TRBV28 to TRBJ1-4; 7 nucleotides line up with TRBD1. The germline CDR1 and CDR2 sequences are MDHEN and SYDVKM. CDR3 length: 16 residues. V dropped 1 base and J dropped 8; count of bases not matched to a gene: 10. DNA for the CDR3: TGTGCCAGCAGTTTATCCTCGACAGGGTCCCGCGAAAAACTGTTTTTT. Translation gives CASSLSSTGSREKLFF. The complete variable domain, with remaining parts taken from reference TRBV28 and TRBJ1-4, reads DVKVTQSSRYLVKRTGEKVFLECVQDMDHENMFWYRQDPGLGLRLIYFSYDVKMKEKGDIPEGYSVSREKKERFSLILESASTNQTSMYLCASSLSSTGSREKLFFGSGTQLSVL.

The chain couples TRBV19 to TRBJ2-7; tentatively, D is TRBD2 (6 bases). The germline V gene encodes CDR1 LNHDA and CDR2 SQIVND (reference sequence). This CDR3 region has 14 residues. Trimming took 2 bases from V and 4 from J, leaving 12 bases between them. CDR3 protein: CASSIMRGEYEQYF. The CDR3 coding sequence is TGTGCCAGTAGTATAATGCGGGGAGAATACGAGCAGTACTTC.

The CDR3 nucleotides read TGTGCCAGTAGTGCCTCCGGGACAGGGTTTTACGTGGATACGCAGTATTTT. Translated, it gives CASSASGTGFYVDTQYF. V usage is TRBV19 and J usage is TRBJ2-3; 9 bases map to TRBD1. Germline assignment: CDR1 LNHDA and CDR2 SQIVND (reference sequence). The CDR3 contains 17 residues. V lost 5 bases and J lost 6; bases outside the gene matches: 15.

The chain is built from TRBV19 and TRBJ2-1, with 8 bases identical to TRBD1. With 6 bases clipped from V and 4 bases from J, the junction kept 5 bases outside the gene matches. The CDR3 is 14 residues long. Germline V gene data show CDR1 as LNHDA and CDR2 as SQIVND (reference sequence). The CDR3 loop is CASRVTGVYNEQFF. CDR3 nucleotide sequence: TGTGCCAGTAGGGTGACAGGGGTGTACAATGAGCAGTTCTTC.